The 8 T cell receptor beta chains given below trace back to one sample, sequenced in a study of shared clonotypes between healthy human individuals. The assay was immunoSEQ multiplex PCR, and TCRdb's table has in-frame clones only and misses some. The sample yields approximately 1,500,000 clones, roughly 96% seen once. Sequenced material: naive CD4+ T cells sorted from blood. Stated subset: CD45RA+ positively selected. The source of these receptors is a young man in good health.

The chain combines TRBV6-6 with TRBJ2-2; 12 nucleotides align to TRBD1. The V gene end was trimmed by 2 bases and the J gene end by 6 bases; junction bases not matched to a gene: 4. Germline CDR1 is MNHNY and CDR2 is SVGAGI (reference sequence). CDR3 length equals 16 residues. CDR3 nucleotide sequence: TGTGCCAGCAGTTACGTGCGGGACAGGGGGCCCGGGGAGCTGTTTTTT. This translates into CASSYVRDRGPGELFF.

Notes on this clone: Sequence at one end of the junction differs from germline and may be a read error. The genes are TRBV18 and TRBJ2-2; D might be TRBD1 or TRBD2, each matching 5 bases. The CDR3 is 21 residues long. Per germline, CDR1 KGHSH and CDR2 LQKENI. In DNA, the CDR3 is TGTGCCAGCTCACCATCGGCCGGGGACCCGAAGTTTCTGCCGGACACCGGGGAGTTGTTTTTT. It is translated as CASSPSAGDPKFLPDTGELFF.

The chain couples TRBV9 to TRBJ2-3; 7 bases match TRBD2. Trimming removed 2 bases from V and 4 bases from J; junction bases left unmatched: 7. CDR1 and CDR2 (germline): SGDLS, YYNGEE. This CDR3 comprises 15 residues. CDR3 bases: TGTGCCAGCAGCGTTAGCGGGCCTTTGGCAGATACGCAGTATTTT. It encodes CASSVSGPLADTQYF. Based on the CDR3 plus reference TRBV9 and TRBJ2-3, the full variable domain is DSGVTQTPKHLITATGQRVTLRCSPRSGDLSVYWYQQSLDQGLQFLIQYYNGEERAKGNILERFSAQQFPDLHSELNLSSLELGDSALYFCASSVSGPLADTQYFGPGTRLTVL.

V is TRBV11-3 and J is TRBJ2-5, with 8 bases identical to TRBD2. Losses at the gene ends were 5 bases for V and 4 bases for J; bases not matched to a gene: 3. Germline CDR1 SGHNT, CDR2 YENEEA. The CDR3 has 13 amino acids. For the CDR3, the DNA is TGTGCCAGCAGCCCCAGCGGGAGAGAGACCCAGTACTTC. Amino acid sequence: CASSPSGRETQYF.

V usage is TRBV7-3 and J usage is TRBJ2-5, with TRBD1 matching over 8 bases. This CDR3 comprises 15 residues. CDR1 SGHTA and CDR2 FQGTGA come from the germline V gene. V lost 1 base to trimming and J lost 7 bases; unmatched junction nucleotides: 8. The CDR3: CASSLRGQEVWTQYF. CDR3 DNA sequence: TGTGCCAGCAGCTTAAGGGGACAGGAGGTGTGGACCCAGTACTTC.

The chain recombines TRBV10-1 with TRBJ2-5; D gene unclear. The CDR3 is 13 amino acids. CDR1 WNHNN and CDR2 SYGVQD come from the germline V gene (reference sequence). Trimming left V 2 bases short and J 3 bases short, with 7 bases between. The CDR3, as DNA: TGCGCCAGCAGTGAGGTGGTAGAAGAGACCCAGTACTTC. It specifies CASSEVVEETQYF.

The chain carries TRBV18 and TRBJ2-1, with D unclear. Trimming removed 0 bases from V and 0 bases from J, with 9 bases in between. The CDR3 has 16 residues. Germline values: CDR1 KGHSH, CDR2 LQKENI. The CDR3 region has the DNA TGTGCCAGCTCACCACCGATAGTTAGCTCCTACAATGAGCAGTTCTTC. Protein: CASSPPIVSSYNEQFF.

With regard to this clone: Other nucleotide sequences from this sample produce the same CDR3. V gene TRBV18 combines with J gene TRBJ2-1; D is ambiguous. The V gene lost 1 base and the J gene lost 0 bases, with 10 bases spanning the gap. Germline lookup yields CDR1 KGHSH and CDR2 LQKENI. CDR3 length: 16 residues. CDR3 region: CASSPLSASSYNEQFF. The CDR3 DNA reads as TGTGCCAGCTCACCACTGAGCGCTAGCTCCTACAATGAGCAGTTCTTC.